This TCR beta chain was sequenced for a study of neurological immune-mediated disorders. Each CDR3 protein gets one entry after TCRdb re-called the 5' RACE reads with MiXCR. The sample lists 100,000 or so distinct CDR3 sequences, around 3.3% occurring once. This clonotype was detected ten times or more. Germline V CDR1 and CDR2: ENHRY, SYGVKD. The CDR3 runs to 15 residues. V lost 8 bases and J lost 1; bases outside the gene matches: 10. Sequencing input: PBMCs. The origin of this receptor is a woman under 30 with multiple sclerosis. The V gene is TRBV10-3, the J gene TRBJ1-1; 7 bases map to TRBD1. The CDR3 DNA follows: TGTGCCATCCACGACGGGACAGCTACGAACACTGAAGCTTTCTTT. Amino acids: CAIHDGTATNTEAFF.